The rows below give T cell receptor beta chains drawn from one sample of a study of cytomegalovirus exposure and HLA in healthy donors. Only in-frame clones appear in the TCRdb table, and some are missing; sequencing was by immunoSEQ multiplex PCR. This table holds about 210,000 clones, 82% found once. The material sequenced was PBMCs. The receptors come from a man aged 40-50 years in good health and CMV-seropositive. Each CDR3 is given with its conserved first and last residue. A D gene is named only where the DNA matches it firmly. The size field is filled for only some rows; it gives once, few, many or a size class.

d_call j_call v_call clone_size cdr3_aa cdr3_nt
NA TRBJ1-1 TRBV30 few CAWRDYTNTEAFF TGTGCCTGGAGGGACTACACGAACACTGAAGCTTTCTTT
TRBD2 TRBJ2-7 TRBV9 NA CASSVGASGSYEQYF TGTGCCAGCAGCGTAGGAGCTAGCGGGAGCTACGAGCAGTACTTC
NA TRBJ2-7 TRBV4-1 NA CASSHGMDSYEQYF TGCGCCAGCAGCCATGGAATGGACAGCTACGAGCAGTACTTC
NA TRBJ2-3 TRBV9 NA CASSEPGNTDTQYF TGTGCCAGCAGCGAACCGGGGAATACAGATACGCAGTATTTT
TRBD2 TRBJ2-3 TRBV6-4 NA CASSESLAGGTDTQYF TGTGCCAGCAGTGAATCGCTAGCGGGAGGCACAGATACGCAGTATTTT
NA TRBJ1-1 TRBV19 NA CASSISTRATEAFF TGTGCCAGTAGTATTTCTACCAGGGCGACTGAAGCTTTCTTT
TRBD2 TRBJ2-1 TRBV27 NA CASSPGLVLNEQFF TGTGCCAGCAGTCCGGGACTAGTCCTCAATGAGCAGTTCTTC
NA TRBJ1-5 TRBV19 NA CASSSSGGLSNQPQHF TGTGCCAGTAGTTCCTCGGGAGGGCTGAGCAATCAGCCCCAGCATTTT
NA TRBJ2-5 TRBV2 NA CASRRDSQETQYF TGTGCCAGCAGACGGGACTCTCAAGAGACCCAGTACTTC
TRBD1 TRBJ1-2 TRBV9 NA CASSFGQGGYTF TGTGCCAGCAGCTTTGGACAGGGAGGCTACACCTTC
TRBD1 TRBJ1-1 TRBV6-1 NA CASSGGQGETEAFF TGTGCCAGCAGTGGCGGACAGGGGGAGACTGAAGCTTTCTTT
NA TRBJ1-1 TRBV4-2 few CASATRGNTEAFF TGTGCCAGCGCCACCAGGGGTAACACTGAAGCTTTCTTT
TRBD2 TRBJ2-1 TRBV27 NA CASSLAGNEQFF TGTGCCAGCAGTCTAGCGGGCAATGAGCAGTTCTTC
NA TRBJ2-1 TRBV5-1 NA CASSPPGSSYNEQFF TGCGCCAGCAGCCCCCCCGGGAGCTCCTACAATGAGCAGTTCTTC
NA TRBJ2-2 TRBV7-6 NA CASSLVSVNTGELFF TGTGCCAGCAGCTTAGTGTCCGTGAACACCGGGGAGCTGTTTTTT